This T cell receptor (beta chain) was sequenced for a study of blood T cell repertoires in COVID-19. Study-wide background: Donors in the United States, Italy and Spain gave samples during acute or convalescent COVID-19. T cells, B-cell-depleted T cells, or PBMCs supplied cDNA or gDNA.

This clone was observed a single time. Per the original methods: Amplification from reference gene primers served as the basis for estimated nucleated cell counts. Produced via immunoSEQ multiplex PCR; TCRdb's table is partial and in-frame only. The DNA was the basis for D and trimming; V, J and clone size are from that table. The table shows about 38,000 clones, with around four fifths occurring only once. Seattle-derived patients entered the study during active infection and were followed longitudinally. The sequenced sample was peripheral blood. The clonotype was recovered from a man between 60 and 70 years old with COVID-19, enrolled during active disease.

CDR3 sequence: CASRVRGAGTGELFF. The CDR3 DNA reads TGTGCCAGCCGGGTCCGCGGGGCGGGTACCGGGGAGCTGTTTTTT. The chain links TRBV6-1 to TRBJ2-2, with D tentatively TRBD2 (6 bases). Per germline, CDR1 MNHNS and CDR2 SASEGT. Trimming pared 8 bases from V and 5 bases from J, leaving 18 bases between. CDR3 length: 15 amino acids.